Below, 2 T cell receptor beta chains from the same sample are listed, as sequenced in a study of tumor-infiltrating lymphocytes in localized non-small cell lung cancer. Sequenced by immunoSEQ multiplex PCR; TCRdb stores in-frame clones only, minus some. The sample lists approximately 6,700 clones; 74% were seen once. The sequenced sample consisted of uninvolved lung tissue not adjacent to the tumor. These receptors were taken from a human donor with non-small cell lung cancer.

The table lists this clone with a count of one. The J gene is TRBJ1-1, the V gene TRBV6-6; tentatively, D is TRBD1 (5 bases). The CDR3 has 13 amino acids. V was shortened by 2 bases and J by 7 bases, with 11 bases between the two germline ends. Per germline, CDR1 MNHNY and CDR2 SVGAGI (reference sequence). CDR3 sequence (DNA): TGTGCCAGCAGTTACACCGGGACCTTTGAAGCTTTCTTT. It is translated as CASSYTGTFEAFF.

This clone was recorded only once. V gene TRBV30 combines with J gene TRBJ1-2; a weak D match, TRBD1 (6 bases). This CDR3 is built from 15 residues. CDR1 is GTSNPN and CDR2 is SVGIG in the germline V gene (reference sequence). Trimming cost V 0 bases and J 8 bases, with 19 bases left between them. CDR3 loop: CAWSVTGRGIRGYTF. The CDR3 DNA is TGTGCCTGGAGTGTAACAGGGAGGGGGATCCGGGGCTACACCTTC.